One sample yielded the 17 T cell receptor beta chains listed below, sequenced in a study of blood T cells in healthy people across ages. Sample-barcoded 5' priming and a J-beta primer mix drove a second PCR of 7 to 11 cycles. TCRdb re-called the 5' RACE reads through MiXCR, storing one row per CDR3 protein. The data show about 1,400,000 distinct CDR3 sequences, approximately 59% seen once. Sequenced input: blood. The origin of the receptors is a man between 18 and 35 years old in good health.

V is TRBV6-6 and J is TRBJ2-1, with D uncertain. This CDR3 contains 11 residues. Per the germline V gene, CDR1 is MNHNY and CDR2 is SVGAGI (reference sequence). V lost 7 bases to trimming and J lost 6 bases, with 7 bases between them. As DNA, the CDR3 is TGTGCCAGCAACGACGGCAATGAGCAGTTCTTC. It encodes CASNDGNEQFF.

The chain employs TRBV6-2 or TRBV6-3 and TRBJ2-1, with 13 bases that match TRBD2. Looked up from germline, CDR1 is MNHEY and CDR2 is SVGEGT. Trimming at V came to 4 bases and at J to 9 bases, leaving 6 bases not matched to a gene. This CDR3 is 15 amino acids long. This CDR3 is CASSFTSGGAVEQFF. CDR3 coding DNA: TGTGCCAGCAGTTTTACTAGCGGGGGGGCTGTTGAGCAGTTCTTC.

The chain recombines TRBV2 with TRBJ2-1, with 12 bases matching TRBD2. V was clipped by 8 bases and J by 8 bases; unmatched bases: 10. Per germline, CDR1 SNHLY and CDR2 FYNNEI. The CDR3 runs to 15 residues. CDR3 sequence: CASLLLTSGSYEQFF. The CDR3 region has the DNA TGTGCCAGCCTTCTCCTGACTAGCGGGAGCTATGAGCAGTTCTTC. The whole variable domain, remainder taken from reference TRBV2 and TRBJ2-1, is EPEVTQTPSHQVTQMGQEVILRCVPISNHLYFYWYRQILGQKVEFLVSFYNNEISEKSEIFDDQFSVERPDGSNFTLKIRSTKLEDSAMYFCASLLLTSGSYEQFFGPGTRLTVL.

The V gene is TRBV20-1, the J gene TRBJ2-3, with 11 bases aligning to TRBD2. Germline values: CDR1 DFQATT, CDR2 SNEGSKA (reference sequence). V was pared by 8 bases and J by 1 base, with 5 bases of the junction left unmatched. This CDR3 has 14 amino acids. The CDR3 DNA reads TGCAGTCGCGCACTAGCGGGGGGCACAGATACGCAGTATTTT. Amino acids: CSRALAGGTDTQYF.

This chain uses TRBV7-9 with TRBJ2-1; D is unclear. V was shortened by 3 bases and J by 12 bases, with 21 bases between the two germline ends. The CDR3 consists of 15 residues. Germline values: CDR1 SEHNR, CDR2 FQNEAQ (reference sequence). The CDR3 DNA follows: TGTGCCAGCAGCTTGGGAACCCTAAACTATGGTGCGCAGTTCTTC. Its translation is CASSLGTLNYGAQFF.

The rearrangement joins TRBV18 to TRBJ2-3, with 7 bases that match TRBD2. Looked up from germline, CDR1 is KGHSH and CDR2 is LQKENI. This CDR3 spans 15 amino acids. With V trimmed by 3 bases and J by 6 bases, 9 bases remained unmatched. CDR3 DNA sequence: TGTGCCAGCTCACCTCCCGGGCGGGAGTTGGATACGCAGTATTTT. Its protein is CASSPPGRELDTQYF.

The rearrangement links TRBV10-3 to TRBJ1-6, with D hard to call. Trimming took 4 bases from V and 7 from J, leaving 8 bases between them. CDR3 length equals 13 residues. Germline V gene data show CDR1 as ENHRY and CDR2 as SYGVKD. The CDR3 region is CAISVEGNSPLHF. The CDR3 DNA is TGTGCCATCAGTGTGGAGGGCAATTCACCCCTCCACTTT.

V is TRBV9 and J is TRBJ2-1; D is unclear. There are 18 residues in the CDR3. In germline, CDR1 is SGDLS, CDR2 YYNGEE. The germline V and J ends were trimmed by 0 bases and 2 bases, with 18 bases remaining between them. Here the CDR3 DNA reads TGTGCCAGCAGCGTAGAGGGTGGAGAGACGTTGGCCTACAATGAGCAGTTCTTC. Translating gives CASSVEGGETLAYNEQFF.

Comments on this clonotype: Sequence at one end of the junction differs from germline and may be a read error. V gene TRBV27 combines with J gene TRBJ2-1; 10 positions match TRBD2. The length of the CDR3 is 15 residues. Germline CDR1 MNHEY, CDR2 SMNVEV (reference sequence). CDR3 amino acids: CANSLAGGSYNEQFF. CDR3 bases: TGTGCCAACAGTTTAGCGGGGGGCTCCTACAATGAGCAGTTCTTC.

A single count supports this clonotype. This chain links TRBV4-2 with TRBJ2-1; no definite D call. The germline CDR1 and CDR2 sequences are LGHNA and YNFKEQ. This CDR3 spans 16 amino acids. Trimming cost V 4 bases and J 0 bases, with 13 bases left between them. This chain's CDR3 is CASSPRPVGSYNEQFF. The DNA of the CDR3 is TGTGCCAGCAGCCCTAGACCTGTAGGCTCCTACAATGAGCAGTTCTTC.

The J gene is TRBJ1-4, the V gene TRBV6-1, with TRBD1 matching over 7 bases. V gave up 2 bases and J gave up 2 bases; unmatched junction bases: 8. The CDR3 covers 17 residues. CDR1 is MNHNS and CDR2 is SASEGT in the germline V gene. The CDR3 region is CASSEPGGAATNEKLFF. The CDR3 DNA reads as TGTGCCAGCAGTGAACCAGGGGGAGCGGCGACTAATGAAAAACTGTTTTTT.

This chain connects TRBV25-1 to TRBJ2-1, with TRBD2 identical over 7 bases. Trimming cost V 4 bases and J 7 bases; bases outside gene matches: 16. Germline V lookup: CDR1 MGHDK, CDR2 SYGVNS. The length of the CDR3 is 17 residues. CDR3 region: CASSATLLAAVENEQFF. In DNA, the CDR3 is TGTGCCAGCAGTGCCACCCTTCTAGCGGCAGTCGAGAATGAGCAGTTCTTC.

This clonotype has a handful of counts. The chain joins TRBV2 to TRBJ1-1; D not certain. Trimming stripped 3 bases from V and 4 bases from J, with 3 bases between. The CDR3 sequence is 11 residues long. Germline-derived CDR1 and CDR2 are SNHLY and FYNNEI. CDR3 DNA sequence: TGTGCCAGCAGTGAGTCCACTGAAGCTTTCTTT. It encodes CASSESTEAFF.

This clonotype was observed a few times. This chain uses TRBV11-2 with TRBJ2-3; maybe TRBD2 (6 bases). CDR3 length: 15 amino acids. Germline CDR1 and CDR2: SGHAT and FQNNGV. The V and J ends lost 7 bases and 6 bases respectively, with 20 bases between them. The CDR3 DNA is TGTGCCAGCAAGGGTCCGGGGGAACTTTTCGATACGCAGTATTTT. This encodes CASKGPGELFDTQYF.

This chain links TRBV20-1 with TRBJ2-1; 9 positions match TRBD2. Per germline, CDR1 DFQATT and CDR2 SNEGSKA (reference sequence). Trimming cost V 4 bases and J 5 bases; bases outside gene matches: 3. The CDR3 length is 13 residues. CDR3 sequence reads: CSAKTSGNNEQFF. The CDR3 bases are TGCAGTGCTAAGACTAGCGGAAACAATGAGCAGTTCTTC.

In this sample, this clonotype turned up a few times. This chain connects TRBV4-3 to TRBJ1-2, with a tentative D call TRBD1 (5 bases). In germline, CDR1 is LGHNA, CDR2 YSLEER. Trimming pared 0 bases from V and 4 bases from J, leaving 9 bases between. This CDR3 comprises 14 residues. CDR3 sequence: CASSQDGDRYGYTF. DNA for the CDR3: TGCGCCAGCAGCCAAGATGGGGACCGCTATGGCTACACCTTC.

V is TRBV20-1 and J is TRBJ2-1; 9 bases fit TRBD2. With V trimmed by 3 bases and J by 6 bases, 15 bases remained unmatched. The CDR3 spans 17 residues. Germline assignment: CDR1 DFQATT and CDR2 SNEGSKA (reference sequence). The CDR3 spells CSARMLTPSGDTNEQFF. CDR3 nucleotide sequence: TGCAGTGCTAGGATGCTGACTCCTAGCGGGGATACCAATGAGCAGTTCTTC.